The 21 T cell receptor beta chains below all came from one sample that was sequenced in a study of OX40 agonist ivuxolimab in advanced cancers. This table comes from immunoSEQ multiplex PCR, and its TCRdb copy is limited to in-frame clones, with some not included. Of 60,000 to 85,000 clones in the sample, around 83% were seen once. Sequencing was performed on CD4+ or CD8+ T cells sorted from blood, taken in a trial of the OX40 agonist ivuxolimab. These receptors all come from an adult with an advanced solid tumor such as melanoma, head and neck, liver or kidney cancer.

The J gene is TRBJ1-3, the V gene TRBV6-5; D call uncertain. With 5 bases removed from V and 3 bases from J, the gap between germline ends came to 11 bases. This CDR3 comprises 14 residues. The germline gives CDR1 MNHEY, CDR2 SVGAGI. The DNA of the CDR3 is TGTGCCAGCAGTCGGACCTCCCATGGAAACACCATATATTTT. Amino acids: CASSRTSHGNTIYF.

CDR3 in DNA: TGTGCCAGTAGTATTTCAACGGCCAATCAGCCCCAGCATTTT. Protein product: CASSISTANQPQHF. The V gene is TRBV19, the J gene TRBJ1-5; no definite D call. CDR1 is LNHDA, CDR2 SQIVND, per germline (reference sequence). The CDR3 has 14 amino acids. V was trimmed by 3 bases and J by 3 bases, leaving 9 bases between them.

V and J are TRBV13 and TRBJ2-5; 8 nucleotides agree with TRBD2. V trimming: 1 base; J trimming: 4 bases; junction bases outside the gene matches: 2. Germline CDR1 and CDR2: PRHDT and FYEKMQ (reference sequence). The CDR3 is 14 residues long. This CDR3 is CASSLAGGRETQYF. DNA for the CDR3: TGTGCCAGCAGCTTAGCGGGGGGGCGAGAGACCCAGTACTTC.

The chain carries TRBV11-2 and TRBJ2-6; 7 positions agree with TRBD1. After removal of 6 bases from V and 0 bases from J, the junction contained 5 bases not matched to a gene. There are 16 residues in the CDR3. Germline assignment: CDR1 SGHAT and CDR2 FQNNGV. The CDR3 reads CASSLGQYSGANVLTF. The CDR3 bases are TGTGCCAGCAGTTTGGGACAGTACTCTGGGGCCAACGTCCTGACTTTC.

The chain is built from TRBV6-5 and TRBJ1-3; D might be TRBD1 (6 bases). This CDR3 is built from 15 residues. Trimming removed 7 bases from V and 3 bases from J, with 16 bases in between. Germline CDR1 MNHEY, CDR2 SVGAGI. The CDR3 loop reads CASTRTGKSGNTIYF. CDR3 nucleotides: TGTGCCAGCACCCGAACAGGGAAAAGTGGAAACACCATATATTTT.

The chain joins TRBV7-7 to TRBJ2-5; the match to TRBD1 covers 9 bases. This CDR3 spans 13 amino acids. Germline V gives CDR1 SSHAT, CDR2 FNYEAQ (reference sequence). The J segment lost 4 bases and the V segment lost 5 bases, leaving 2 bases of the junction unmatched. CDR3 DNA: TGTGCCAGCAGCACGGACAGGGGAGAGACCCAGTACTTC. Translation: CASSTDRGETQYF.

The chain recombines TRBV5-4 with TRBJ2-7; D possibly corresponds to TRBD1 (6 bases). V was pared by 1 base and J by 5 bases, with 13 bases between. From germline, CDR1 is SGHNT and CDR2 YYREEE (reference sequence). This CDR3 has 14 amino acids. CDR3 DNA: TGTGCCAGCAGCTTGAAGAACAGGGCAAACGAGCAGTACTTC. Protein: CASSLKNRANEQYF.

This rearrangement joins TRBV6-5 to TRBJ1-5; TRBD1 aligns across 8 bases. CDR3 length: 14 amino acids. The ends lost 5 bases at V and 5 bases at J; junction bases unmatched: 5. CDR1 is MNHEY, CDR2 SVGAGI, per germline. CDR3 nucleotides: TGTGCCAGCAGTCGCATACAGGGGGATCAGCCCCAGCATTTT. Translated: CASSRIQGDQPQHF.

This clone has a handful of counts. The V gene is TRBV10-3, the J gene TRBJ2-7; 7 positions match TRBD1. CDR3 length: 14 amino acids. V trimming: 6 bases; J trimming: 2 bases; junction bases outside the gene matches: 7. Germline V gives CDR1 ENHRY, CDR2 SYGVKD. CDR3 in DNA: TGTGCCATCAGACCCAGTGGGACAGCCTACGAGCAGTACTTC. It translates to CAIRPSGTAYEQYF.

The chain's CDR3 is CASSGDQGSGNTIYF. The CDR3 DNA sequence: TGTGCCAGCAGTGGGGACCAGGGCTCTGGAAACACCATATATTTT. The chain carries TRBV2 and TRBJ1-3, with D perhaps matching TRBD1 (5 bases). Trimming took off 4 bases at V and 0 bases at J, with 10 bases between the two ends. CDR1 and CDR2 from the germline V gene are SNHLY and FYNNEI. This CDR3 contains 15 residues.

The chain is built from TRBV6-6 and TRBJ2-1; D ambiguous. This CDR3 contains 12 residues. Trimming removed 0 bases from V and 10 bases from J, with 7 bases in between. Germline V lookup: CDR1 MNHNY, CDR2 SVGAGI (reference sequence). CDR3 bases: TGTGCCAGCAGTTACTCGATTTCCGAGCAGTTCTTC. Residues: CASSYSISEQFF.

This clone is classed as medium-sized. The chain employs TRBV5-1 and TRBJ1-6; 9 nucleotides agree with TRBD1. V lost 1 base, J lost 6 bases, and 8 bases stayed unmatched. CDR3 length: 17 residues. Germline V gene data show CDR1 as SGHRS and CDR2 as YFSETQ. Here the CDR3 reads CASSLTAGTGRNSPLHF. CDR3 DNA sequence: TGCGCCAGCAGCTTGACCGCTGGGACAGGGCGTAATTCACCCCTCCACTTT.

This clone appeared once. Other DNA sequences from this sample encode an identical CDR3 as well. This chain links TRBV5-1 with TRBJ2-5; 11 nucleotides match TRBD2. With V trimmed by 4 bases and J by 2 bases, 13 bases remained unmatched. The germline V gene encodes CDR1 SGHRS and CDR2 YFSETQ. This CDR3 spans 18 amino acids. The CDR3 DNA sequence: TGCGCCAGCAGCCGGGGACGCAGTAGCGGGGGGGGGCAAGAGACCCAGTACTTC. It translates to CASSRGRSSGGGQETQYF.

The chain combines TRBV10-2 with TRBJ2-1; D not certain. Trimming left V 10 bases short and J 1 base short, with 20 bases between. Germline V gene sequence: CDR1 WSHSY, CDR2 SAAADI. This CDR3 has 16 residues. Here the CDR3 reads CATTQVKVSSYNEQFF. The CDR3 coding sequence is TGCGCCACCACTCAAGTCAAAGTGAGTTCCTACAATGAGCAGTTCTTC.

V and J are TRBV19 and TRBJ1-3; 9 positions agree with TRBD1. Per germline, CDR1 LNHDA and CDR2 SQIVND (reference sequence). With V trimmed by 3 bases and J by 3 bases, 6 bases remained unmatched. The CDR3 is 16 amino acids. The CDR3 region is CASSIGQGMVGNTIYF. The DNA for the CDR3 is TGTGCCAGTAGTATTGGACAGGGGATGGTTGGAAACACCATATATTTT.

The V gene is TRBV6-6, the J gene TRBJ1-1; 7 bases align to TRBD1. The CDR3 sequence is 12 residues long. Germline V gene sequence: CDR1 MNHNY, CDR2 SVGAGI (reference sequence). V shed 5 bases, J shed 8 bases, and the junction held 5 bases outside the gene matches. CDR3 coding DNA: TGTGCCAGCAGTATCTTGGGACAGGAAGCTTTCTTT. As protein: CASSILGQEAFF.

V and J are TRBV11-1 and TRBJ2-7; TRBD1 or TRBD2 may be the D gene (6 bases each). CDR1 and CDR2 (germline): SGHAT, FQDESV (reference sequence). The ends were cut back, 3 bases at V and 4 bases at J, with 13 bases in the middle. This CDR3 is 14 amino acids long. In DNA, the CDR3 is TGTGCCAGCAGCTTGTACAGGGCGGGGTACGAGCAGTACTTC. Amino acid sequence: CASSLYRAGYEQYF.

DNA for the CDR3: TGTGCTAGTGGTTTGGTACAAGCAGGCCCGAACACCGGGGAGCTGTTTTTT. Its protein is CASGLVQAGPNTGELFF. V usage is TRBV12-5 and J usage is TRBJ2-2; the D is unclear. The CDR3 loop spans 17 amino acids. Trimming pared 0 bases from V and 0 bases from J, leaving 11 bases between. Germline CDR1 is LGHNT and CDR2 is FRNRAP.

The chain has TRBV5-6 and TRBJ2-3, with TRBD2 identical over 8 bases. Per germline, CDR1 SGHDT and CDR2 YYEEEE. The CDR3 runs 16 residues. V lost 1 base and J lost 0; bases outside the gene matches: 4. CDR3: CASSLLRGGSTDTQYF. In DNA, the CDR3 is TGTGCCAGCAGCTTGCTTCGGGGGGGCAGCACAGATACGCAGTATTTT.

DNA of the CDR3: TGTGCCAGCAGTCCCGGGGGAGGTTTTGAAAAACTGTTTTTT. Its translation: CASSPGGGFEKLFF. V is TRBV6-5 and J is TRBJ1-4; D is possibly TRBD1 (5 bases). This CDR3 contains 14 residues. V was clipped by 5 bases and J by 7 bases, with 14 bases between them. CDR1 is MNHEY, CDR2 SVGAGI, per germline.

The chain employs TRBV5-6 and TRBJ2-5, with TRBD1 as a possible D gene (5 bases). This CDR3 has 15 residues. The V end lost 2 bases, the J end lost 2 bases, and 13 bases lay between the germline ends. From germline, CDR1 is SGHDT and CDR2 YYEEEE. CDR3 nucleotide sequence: TGTGCCAGCAGCTTTAGACAGCTTTTACAAGAGACCCAGTACTTC. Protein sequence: CASSFRQLLQETQYF.